Below, 5 T cell receptor beta chains from the same sample are listed, as sequenced in a study of Tregs in tolerant kidney transplant recipients. Here immunoSEQ multiplex PCR was the method, and the copy in TCRdb shows in-frame clones only, minus some. This sample has 40,000 to 50,000 clones, with 91% found just once. The material sequenced was Tregs from blood. These TCRs come from a human donor in good health.

A remark on this clone: A read error may account for a junction end that differs from germline. The chain links TRBV7-7 to TRBJ2-2, with D perhaps matching TRBD1 (6 bases). Germline-derived CDR1 and CDR2 are SSHAT and FNYEAQ (reference sequence). This CDR3 spans 15 amino acids. CDR3 region: CASSFRGPNTGELFF. Written as DNA, the CDR3 is TGTGCTAGCAGCTTCAGGGGTCCTAACACCGGGGAGCTGTTTTTT.

The rearrangement joins TRBV9 to TRBJ2-1, with 8 bases matching TRBD1. CDR3 length: 15 amino acids. V lost 3 bases, J lost 8 bases, and 10 bases stayed unmatched. CDR1 and CDR2 from the germline V gene are SGDLS and YYNGEE. The CDR3 DNA reads TGTGCCAGCAGCGCCGGACAGGGCCCTATGCATGAGCAGTTCTTC. Translation gives CASSAGQGPMHEQFF.

CDR3 residues: CASSLVAGGSSYEQYF. The DNA for the CDR3 is TGCGCCAGCAGCTTGGTGGCGGGGGGCAGCTCCTACGAGCAGTACTTC. The gene calls are TRBV5-1 and TRBJ2-7; 8 bases are shared with TRBD2. The CDR3 has 16 amino acids. V dropped 0 bases and J dropped 0; count of bases not matched to a gene: 5. The germline CDR1 and CDR2 sequences are SGHRS and YFSETQ. Full variable domain (missing parts from reference TRBV5-1 and TRBJ2-7): KAGVTQTPRYLIKTRGQQVTLSCSPISGHRSVSWYQQTPGQGLQFLFEYFSETQRNKGNFPGRFSGRQFSNSRSEMNVSTLELGDSALYLCASSLVAGGSSYEQYFGPGTRLTVT.

This clone was counted only a few times. The chain uses TRBV5-5 and TRBJ2-7; 7 bases are shared with TRBD1. CDR1 is SGHKS, CDR2 YYEKEE, per germline (reference sequence). J was trimmed by 3 bases and V by 4 bases; bases with no gene match: 10. The CDR3 totals 15 residues. This CDR3 is CASSATGTEIYEQYF. The CDR3 region has the DNA TGTGCCAGCAGCGCCACCGGGACAGAAATCTACGAGCAGTACTTC. Full variable domain (missing parts from reference TRBV5-5 and TRBJ2-7): DAGVTQSPTHLIKTRGQQVTLRCSPISGHKSVSWYQQVLGQGPQFIFQYYEKEERGRGNFPDRFSARQFPNYSSELNVNALLLGDSALYLCASSATGTEIYEQYFGPGTRLTVT.

The chain links TRBV10-1 to TRBJ2-1; D remains unclear. Germline V gives CDR1 WNHNN, CDR2 SYGVQD (reference sequence). The CDR3 length is 12 residues. Between the trimmed V and J ends, which lost 5 bases and 2 bases, there was a span of 4 bases. The DNA of the CDR3 is TGCGCCAGCAGTATCGCCTACAATGAGCAGTTCTTC. The encoded protein is CASSIAYNEQFF.